The 21 T cell receptor beta chains below were found in one sample sequenced in a study of T cell clonality in common variable immunodeficiency (dated by TCRdb to between 2014 and 2017). Library prep was done by the immunoSEQ multiplex PCR assay. The clones in this table, taken by TCRdb from immuneACCESS, are in-frame only. Not every clone is retained; where verified, under half of the shortfall comes from an unresolved V gene, and the cause of the rest is unknown. For this sample, about 39,000 clones are listed, none of them singletons. Of the sample, roughly 3% falls within the top ten clones. Source material: peripheral blood mononuclear cells. These receptors were obtained from a person aged 18 to 70 in good health.

This clone has a count of ten or more. Coverage ceases 3 residues before the CDR3 finishes, and the germline J gene fills in the end. The gene calls are TRBV2 and TRBJ2-4, with D perhaps TRBD2 (6 bases). Trimming cost V 1 base and J 0 bases, with 10 bases left between them. Germline V gene sequence: CDR1 SNHLY, CDR2 FYNNEI. The CDR3 has 16 amino acids. CDR3 DNA (partial): TGTGCCAGCAGTGAAGACGGGGGACTAGCCAAAAACATT. Amino acid sequence: CASSEDGGLAKNI. The full CDR3 protein reads CASSEDGGLAKNIQYF. Filled out from reference TRBV2 and TRBJ2-4, the complete variable domain reads EPEVTQTPSHQVTQMGQEVILRCVPISNHLYFYWYRQILGQKVEFLVSFYNNEISEKSEIFDDQFSVERPDGSNFTLKIRSTKLEDSAMYFCASSEDGGLAKNIQYFGAGTRLSVL.

This clone appeared many times. From the germline J gene comes the end of the CDR3, since the read stops 3 residues before it. The chain recombines TRBV18 with TRBJ1-5; TRBD1 might be the D (5 bases). The V gene's germline CDR1 is KGHSH and CDR2 LQKENI. Between the trimmed V and J ends, which lost 3 bases and 5 bases, there was a span of 11 bases. This CDR3 is 14 amino acids long. The CDR3 protein is CASSPTETYQPQHF. Incomplete CDR3 DNA: TGTGCCAGCTCACCGACAGAGACCTATCAGCCC.

As concerns this clone: The missing CDR3 end, 3 residues past where the read stops, is filled in from the germline J gene. The chain couples TRBV19 to TRBJ1-2; D gene unclear. CDR1 and CDR2 (germline): LNHDA, SQIVND (reference sequence). V was trimmed by 3 bases and J by 3 bases, leaving 8 bases between them. The CDR3 extends over 13 amino acids. The sequenced CDR3 bases are TGTGCCAGTAGTATGAACAGAGACTATGGC. As protein: CASSMNRDYG. The whole CDR3 sequence reads CASSMNRDYGYTF.

Many counts were recorded for this clone. The read gets to within 3 residues of the CDR3 end, and the germline J gene fills in the rest. The rearrangement uses TRBV2 and TRBJ1-1, with TRBD1 matching 7 bases. This CDR3 has 15 residues. CDR1 is SNHLY, CDR2 FYNNEI, per germline. V was clipped by 5 bases and J by 4 bases; unmatched bases: 10. Here the CDR3 reads CASSHNDGTVTEAFF. The part of the CDR3 DNA that was read is TGTGCCAGCAGTCATAACGACGGGACAGTCACTGAA.

In its sample, this clone was seen a few times. The missing CDR3 end, 3 residues past where the read stops, is filled in from the germline J gene. The V gene is TRBV5-1, the J gene TRBJ2-1; D is perhaps TRBD1 (5 bases). The CDR3 spans 12 residues. In germline, CDR1 is SGHRS, CDR2 YFSETQ. Trimming shortened V by 4 bases and J by 7 bases, and 9 bases separated the two germline ends. The DNA read from the CDR3 is TGCGCCAGCAGCGGGGCCCGGAATGAG. Translated, it gives CASSGARNE. The full CDR3 reads CASSGARNEQFF.

This clone has a count of ten or more. The read stops 3 residues short of the end of the CDR3; the missing end is completed from the germline J gene. V gene TRBV7-3 combines with J gene TRBJ2-2, with 7 nucleotides matching TRBD2. The CDR3 contains 14 residues. V was pared by 5 bases and J by 5 bases, with 5 bases of the junction left unmatched. Germline values: CDR1 SGHTA, CDR2 FQGTGA. CDR3: CASSPGGETGELFF. The sequenced CDR3 bases are TGTGCCAGCAGCCCGGGGGGAGAGACCGGGGAG.

Ten or more counts support this clone. The read comes to an end 3 residues before the CDR3 does, leaving the germline J gene to fill in the end. This chain connects TRBV7-7 to TRBJ2-5; 7 nucleotides agree with TRBD1. The CDR3 consists of 14 residues. V lost 5 bases, J lost 4 bases, and 7 bases stayed unmatched. Germline CDR1 SSHAT, CDR2 FNYEAQ (reference sequence). This CDR3 is CASSPQTGRETQYF. CDR3 bases read: TGTGCCAGCAGCCCCCAGACAGGGCGAGAGACC.

The table lists this clone with many counts. The junction departs from the called germline gene at one end, perhaps through a read error. The observed sequence ends 3 residues before the CDR3 terminus, with the missing tail filled in from the germline J gene. The V gene is TRBV5-4, the J gene TRBJ2-2; 9 nucleotides agree with TRBD2. Germline V gene data show CDR1 as SGHNT and CDR2 as YYREEE (reference sequence). The CDR3 is 16 amino acids. The CDR3 DNA, read in part, is TGTGCCAGCACCATGGGCGGGAGGGGGAACTCCGGGGAG. It yields the protein CASTMGGRGNSGE. The CDR3 as a whole reads CASTMGGRGNSGELFF. Full variable domain (outside the CDR3, taken from reference TRBV5-4 and TRBJ2-2): ETGVTQSPTHLIKTRGQQVTLRCSSQSGHNTVSWYQQALGQGPQFIFQYYREEENGRGNFPPRFSGLQFPNYSSELNVNALELDDSALYLCASTMGGRGNSGELFFGEGSRLTVL.

The table lists this clone with many counts. The read ends 3 residues before the CDR3 terminus; that terminus is restored from the germline J gene. The chain recombines TRBV7-9 with TRBJ2-7; 11 nucleotides match TRBD2. In germline, CDR1 is SEHNR, CDR2 FQNEAQ (reference sequence). The V segment lost 1 base and the J segment 6 bases; nucleotides outside the gene matches: 5. The CDR3 length is 15 residues. The CDR3 reads CASSLDSGRALEQYF. The part of the CDR3 DNA that was read is TGTGCCAGCAGCTTAGATAGCGGGAGGGCCCTCGAG.

This clone was detected ten times or more. The CDR3 end lies 3 residues beyond the end of the read and is filled in from the germline J gene. This chain uses TRBV29-1 with TRBJ2-7, with D perhaps TRBD1 (6 bases). The germline CDR1 and CDR2 sequences are SQVTM and ANQGSEA. The V end lost 6 bases, the J end lost 1 base, and 22 bases lay between the germline ends. This CDR3 region has 16 residues. CDR3 DNA, as far as it was read: TGCAGCGTCCTACGTACAGGGTCATTCCTATCCTACGAG. Translated: CSVLRTGSFLSYE. Given in full, the CDR3 is CSVLRTGSFLSYEQYF.

This clone has a count of ten or more. Read coverage stops 3 residues before the CDR3 terminus; the germline J gene supplies the remainder. The genes are TRBV6-4 and TRBJ1-2; 9 bases are shared with TRBD1. This CDR3 is 17 amino acids long. CDR1 is MRHNA and CDR2 is SNTAGT in the germline V gene. CDR3 bases read: TGTGCCAGCAGTGGCTCCGGGACAGGGTTCTCGCGATTGGGC. Translating gives CASSGSGTGFSRLG. From start to end, the CDR3 is CASSGSGTGFSRLGYTF.

This clone was recorded at least ten times. From the germline J gene comes the end of the CDR3, since the read stops 3 residues before it. The chain is built from TRBV7-9 and TRBJ1-5; 7 nucleotides line up with TRBD1. Germline trimming cut 0 bases from V and 6 bases from J; bases unmatched to any gene: 2. This CDR3 has 14 residues. The germline CDR1 and CDR2 sequences are SEHNR and FQNEAQ (reference sequence). Here the CDR3 reads CASSLAGQFQPQHF. The sequenced CDR3 bases are TGTGCCAGCAGCTTAGCGGGACAGTTTCAGCCC. The full variable domain, in which reference TRBV7-9 and TRBJ1-5 provide the parts outside the CDR3, is DTGVSQNPRHKITKRGQNVTFRCDPISEHNRLYWYRQTLGQGPEFLTYFQNEAQLEKSRLLSDRFSAERPKGSFSTLEIQRTEQGDSAMYLCASSLAGQFQPQHFGDGTRLSIL.

For this clone: At one end, the junction sequence differs from germline, possibly due to a read error. The CDR3 extends 3 residues past the end of the read, so its final part is completed from the germline J gene. The J gene is TRBJ2-7, the V gene TRBV18, with 8 nucleotides matching TRBD1. The CDR3 runs 14 residues. Germline lookup yields CDR1 KGHSH and CDR2 LQKENI. The DNA read from the CDR3 is TGTACCAGCTCACCTCCAGGGGGCGACTACGAG. This encodes CTSSPPGGDYE. In full, the CDR3 is CTSSPPGGDYEQYF.

This clone was counted ten times or more. The CDR3 end is not reached by the read, which stops 3 residues before it; the germline J gene fills it in. This chain connects TRBV28 to TRBJ2-7, with 7 positions matching TRBD1. In germline, CDR1 is MDHEN, CDR2 SYDVKM. Trimming cost V 6 bases and J 4 bases; bases outside gene matches: 9. CDR3 length: 14 amino acids. The CDR3 protein is CASRFGDSLYEQYF. CDR3 bases read: TGTGCCAGCAGATTTGGGGACAGCCTTTACGAG.

This clone has at least ten counts. The missing CDR3 end, 3 residues past where the read stops, is filled in from the germline J gene. The V gene is TRBV10-3, the J gene TRBJ1-5, with D possibly being TRBD1 (6 bases). Trimming left V 2 bases short and J 1 base short, with 9 bases between. The CDR3 totals 15 residues. Germline V gene data show CDR1 as ENHRY and CDR2 as SYGVKD. The part of the CDR3 DNA that was read is TGTGCCATCAGTGAGGAGAGGGGGAGCAATCAGCCC. Translating it yields CAISEERGSNQP. The complete CDR3 protein is CAISEERGSNQPQHF.

This clone was detected a few times. With the read ending 3 residues before the CDR3 end, the germline J gene is used to fill in that end. The rearrangement links TRBV6-1 to TRBJ1-1; no firm D call. Per germline, CDR1 MNHNS and CDR2 SASEGT. This CDR3 region has 15 residues. CDR3: CASSDPGLAKNIAFF. The DNA read from the CDR3 is TGTGCCAGCAGTGATCCGGGGTTAGCCAAAAACATT.

This clone was seen repeatedly, ten times or more. Sequencing ends 3 residues short of the CDR3 end; the germline J gene provides the rest. V usage is TRBV5-1 and J usage is TRBJ2-5; 7 bases map to TRBD2. The CDR3 runs 16 residues. CDR1 is SGHRS and CDR2 is YFSETQ in the germline V gene. V shed 4 bases and J 2 bases; nucleotides not matched to a gene: 11. The sequenced CDR3 bases are TGCGCCAGCAGCCGACTCGGGGGGTTTGGGCAAGAGACC. It yields the protein CASSRLGGFGQET. The whole CDR3 sequence is CASSRLGGFGQETQYF.

This clone was recorded at least ten times. The CDR3 extends 3 residues past the end of the read, so its final part is completed from the germline J gene. The chain links TRBV7-2 to TRBJ1-2; TRBD1 is a possible D gene (5 bases). This CDR3 comprises 15 residues. Germline V gives CDR1 SGHTA, CDR2 FQGNSA. V was pared by 1 base and J by 7 bases, with 16 bases between. The chain's CDR3 is CASSLVVGGEGGYTF. The CDR3 bases that were read are TGTGCCAGCAGCTTAGTGGTCGGGGGTGAGGGTGGC.

This clone was seen at least ten times. The read ends 3 residues shy of where the CDR3 ends; the end is completed using the germline J gene. The chain joins TRBV19 to TRBJ2-7; 10 bases are a match to TRBD2. The CDR3 sequence is 13 residues long. Per the germline V gene, CDR1 is LNHDA and CDR2 is SQIVND (reference sequence). V trimming: 5 bases; J trimming: 3 bases; junction bases outside the gene matches: 1. The DNA read from the CDR3 is TGTGCCAGTAGTGCTAGCGGGGGCTACGAG. Translation gives CASSASGGYE. The entire CDR3 protein is CASSASGGYEQYF.

This clone was seen many times. Read sequence stops 3 residues before the CDR3 end, and the germline J gene provides the missing end. The J gene is TRBJ2-1, the V gene TRBV18; D possibly corresponds to TRBD1 (6 bases). The CDR3 loop spans 15 amino acids. Trimming took off 8 bases at V and 7 bases at J, with 21 bases between the two ends. Per the germline V gene, CDR1 is KGHSH and CDR2 is LQKENI. Partial CDR3 DNA: TGTGCCAGCACCTCGTTCCTGGACAGCTTTAATGAG. As protein: CASTSFLDSFNE. The whole CDR3 is CASTSFLDSFNEQFF. The variable domain in full, completed from reference TRBV18 and TRBJ2-1, reads NAGVMQNPRHLVRRRGQEARLRCSPMKGHSHVYWYRQLPEEGLKFMVYLQKENIIDESGMPKERFSAEFPKEGPSILRIQQVVRGDSAAYFCASTSFLDSFNEQFFGPGTRLTVL.

This clone was observed many times. The CDR3 end falls 3 residues outside the read, so it is completed with the germline J gene. This chain connects TRBV28 to TRBJ1-2; D might be TRBD1 (6 bases). The CDR3 runs to 15 residues. CDR1 is MDHEN, CDR2 SYDVKM, per germline. The CDR3 bases that were read are TGTGCCAGCAGTTCCCCCGGGACACGGGGTAGAGGC. Translated: CASSSPGTRGRG. The whole CDR3 reads CASSSPGTRGRGYTF.